The 10 T cell receptor beta chains reported below all come from one sample, sequenced in a study of blood T cell repertoires in COVID-19. Generated by immunoSEQ multiplex PCR, the TCRdb table keeps only in-frame clones and is missing some. The repertoire includes about 94,000 clones, approximately 84% of them detected once, and approximately 6.7% sits in the top ten. Input material: peripheral blood. The source is a man aged 55 to 70 with acute or convalescent COVID-19.

The J gene is TRBJ2-2, the V gene TRBV7-2; D might be TRBD2 (7 bases). Trimming stripped 6 bases from V and 4 bases from J, with 15 bases between. Germline assignment: CDR1 SGHTA and CDR2 FQGNSA. The CDR3 runs 15 residues. CDR3 nucleotide sequence: TGTGCCAGCAGTTGGGGGGGCCTGAGCACCGGGGAGCTGTTTTTT. As protein: CASSWGGLSTGELFF.

The chain combines TRBV19 with TRBJ1-1; D gene unclear. The V gene's germline CDR1 is LNHDA and CDR2 SQIVND (reference sequence). The CDR3 is 13 amino acids. Trimming pared 2 bases from V and 0 bases from J, leaving 4 bases between. The CDR3 loop reads CASSITLNTEAFF. The CDR3 DNA is TGTGCCAGTAGTATAACTCTGAACACTGAAGCTTTCTTT.

Concerning this clone itself: Other DNA sequences within the sample encode an identical CDR3. This rearrangement joins TRBV29-1 to TRBJ1-1; possibly TRBD1 for D (5 bases). The germline CDR1 and CDR2 sequences are SQVTM and ANQGSEA. With 3 bases removed from V and 0 bases from J, the gap between germline ends came to 8 bases. There are 13 residues in the CDR3. Here the CDR3 DNA reads TGCAGCGTTGACCGGGGGTTGAACACTGAAGCTTTCTTT. Amino acids: CSVDRGLNTEAFF.

The chain links TRBV7-6 to TRBJ1-6; D may be TRBD1 (5 bases). Trimming shortened V by 1 base and J by 8 bases, and 9 bases separated the two germline ends. CDR1 is SGHVS, CDR2 FNYEAQ, per germline. The CDR3 spans 14 residues. CDR3 protein: CASSLGGRDSPLHF. DNA for the CDR3: TGTGCCAGCAGCTTAGGGGGCAGGGATTCACCCCTCCACTTT.

The rearrangement joins TRBV29-1 to TRBJ2-3; D unclear. The CDR3 covers 16 residues. Trimming removed 0 bases from V and 0 bases from J, with 13 bases in between. Germline V gene lookup returns CDR1 SQVTM and CDR2 ANQGSEA. For the CDR3, the DNA is TGCAGCGTTGAAGATTCAGTTACCTCTAGCACAGATACGCAGTATTTT. This gives the protein CSVEDSVTSSTDTQYF.

This clone was detected only once. The rearrangement links TRBV6-6 to TRBJ2-7, with TRBD2 as a possible D gene (5 bases). V was clipped by 5 bases and J by 2 bases, with 22 bases between them. The CDR3 has 17 amino acids. Germline loops: CDR1 MNHNY, CDR2 SVGAGI (reference sequence). CDR3 region: CASSRLRTPQFTYEQYF. The CDR3 region has the DNA TGTGCCAGCAGTCGATTAAGGACTCCTCAATTTACCTACGAGCAGTACTTC.

The J gene is TRBJ1-1, the V gene TRBV4-3, with D possibly TRBD1 on 6 matching bases. The CDR3 runs 14 residues. Germline V lookup: CDR1 LGHNA, CDR2 YSLEER. Trimming left V 4 bases short and J 5 bases short, with 14 bases between. CDR3 region: CASSRVRGRTEAFF. The CDR3 nucleotides read TGCGCCAGCAGCCGCGTCAGGGGAAGGACTGAAGCTTTCTTT.

V usage is TRBV18 and J usage is TRBJ1-2; 9 bases map to TRBD1. Looked up from germline, CDR1 is KGHSH and CDR2 is LQKENI. The CDR3 covers 14 residues. With 3 bases clipped from V and 8 bases from J, the junction kept 7 bases outside the gene matches. The CDR3 nucleotides read TGTGCCAGCTCACCGGACAGGGGAAAAGGAGGCTACACCTTC. Amino acids: CASSPDRGKGGYTF.

J is TRBJ2-6 and V is TRBV2; D remains ambiguous. The CDR3 contains 14 residues. Trimming left V 6 bases short and J 4 bases short, with 10 bases between. Germline values: CDR1 SNHLY, CDR2 FYNNEI. As DNA, the CDR3 is TGTGCCAGCAGGCTTGAGACAGGGGCCAACGTCCTGACTTTC. Translating gives CASRLETGANVLTF.

The rearrangement joins TRBV18 to TRBJ2-1, with TRBD1 identical over 8 bases. The CDR3 spans 16 residues. The germline V gene encodes CDR1 KGHSH and CDR2 LQKENI. V shed 3 bases and J 8 bases; nucleotides not matched to a gene: 12. CDR3 region: CASSPRTGYLFDEQFF. The CDR3 nucleotides are TGTGCCAGCTCACCCCGGACAGGGTATTTGTTCGATGAGCAGTTCTTC. Combining the CDR3 with reference TRBV18 and TRBJ2-1 gives the whole variable domain NAGVMQNPRHLVRRRGQEARLRCSPMKGHSHVYWYRQLPEEGLKFMVYLQKENIIDESGMPKERFSAEFPKEGPSILRIQQVVRGDSAAYFCASSPRTGYLFDEQFFGPGTRLTVL.